The clone carrying this T cell receptor (beta chain) occurred many times. Its antigen is currently unknown. The data belong to a study of T cells after yellow fever vaccination. General observations from the study: Overall, a small share of clonotypes was seen in both CD4 and CD8 compartments. Boosting was followed by the reappearance of most primary-vaccination clones (about 96% CD4, about 88% CD8).

For TCR, cDNA came from 5'RACE template switching, which added a universal primer site and UMIs. TCRdb re-analysed the 5' RACE reads in MiXCR, keeping a single row per CDR3 protein. The data contain hundreds of thousands of distinct CDR3 sequences, roughly 3.5% of them seen just once; the ten biggest clones take up 20% to 25%. The TCR comes from a man aged 18 to 35 who received the YFV17D yellow fever vaccine. The source material was PBMCs, sampled on the day of the yellow fever booster vaccination.

The CDR3 nucleotides read TGCAGCGTCCCCGGGCCAGGCCGCGAGCAGTACTTC. Its protein is CSVPGPGREQYF. The chain carries TRBV29-1 and TRBJ2-7, with no clear D. V dropped 6 bases and J dropped 6 bases, with 15 bases sitting between them. Germline V lookup: CDR1 SQVTM, CDR2 ANQGSEA. The CDR3 contains 12 residues.